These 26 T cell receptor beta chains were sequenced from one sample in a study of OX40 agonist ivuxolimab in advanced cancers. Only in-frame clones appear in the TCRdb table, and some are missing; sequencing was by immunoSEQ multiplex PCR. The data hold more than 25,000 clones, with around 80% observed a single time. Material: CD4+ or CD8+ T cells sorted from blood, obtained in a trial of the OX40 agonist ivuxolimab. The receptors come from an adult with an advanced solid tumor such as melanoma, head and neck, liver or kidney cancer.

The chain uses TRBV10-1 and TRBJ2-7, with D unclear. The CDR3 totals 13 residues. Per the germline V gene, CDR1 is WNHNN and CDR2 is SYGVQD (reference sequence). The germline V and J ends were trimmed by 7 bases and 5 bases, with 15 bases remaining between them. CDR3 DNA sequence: TGCGCCAGCACCCTACCTGGAGTCGACGAGCAGTACTTC. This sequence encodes CASTLPGVDEQYF.

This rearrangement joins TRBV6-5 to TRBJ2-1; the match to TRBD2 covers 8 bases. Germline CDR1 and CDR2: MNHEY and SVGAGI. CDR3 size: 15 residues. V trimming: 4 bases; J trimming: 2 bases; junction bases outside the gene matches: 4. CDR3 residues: CASSLAGPTYNEQFF. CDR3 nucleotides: TGTGCCAGCAGTTTAGCGGGGCCTACCTACAATGAGCAGTTCTTC.

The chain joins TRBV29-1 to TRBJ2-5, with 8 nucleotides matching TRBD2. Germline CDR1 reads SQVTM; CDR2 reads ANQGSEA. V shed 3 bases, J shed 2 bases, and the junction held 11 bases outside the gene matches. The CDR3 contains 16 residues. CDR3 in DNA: TGCAGCGTTGACCCCGTCAGCGGGGGCCGTCAAGAGACCCAGTACTTC. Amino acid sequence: CSVDPVSGGRQETQYF.

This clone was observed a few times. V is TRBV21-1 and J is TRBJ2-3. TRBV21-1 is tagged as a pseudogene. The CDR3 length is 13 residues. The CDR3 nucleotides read TGTGCCAGCAGTCCCTCCAACACAGATACGCAGTATTTT. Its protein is CASSPSNTDTQYF.

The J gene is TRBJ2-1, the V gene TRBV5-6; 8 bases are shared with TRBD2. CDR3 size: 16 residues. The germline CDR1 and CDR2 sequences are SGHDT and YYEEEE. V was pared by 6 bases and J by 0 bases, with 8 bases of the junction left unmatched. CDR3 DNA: TGTGCCAGCAATCAATTAGCGGGATCCTCCTACAATGAGCAGTTCTTC. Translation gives CASNQLAGSSYNEQFF.

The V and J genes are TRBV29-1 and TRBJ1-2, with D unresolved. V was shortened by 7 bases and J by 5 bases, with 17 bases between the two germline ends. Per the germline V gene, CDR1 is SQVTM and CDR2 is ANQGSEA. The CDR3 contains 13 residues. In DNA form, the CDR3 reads TGCAGCGCCGACCCAGTCAACGTGTATGGCTACACCTTC. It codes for CSADPVNVYGYTF.

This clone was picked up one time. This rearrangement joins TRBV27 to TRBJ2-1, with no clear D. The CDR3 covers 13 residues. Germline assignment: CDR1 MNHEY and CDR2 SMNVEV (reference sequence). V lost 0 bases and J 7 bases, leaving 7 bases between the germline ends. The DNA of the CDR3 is TGTGCCAGCAGTTTATCTTTGGATAATGAGCAGTTCTTC. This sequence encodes CASSLSLDNEQFF.

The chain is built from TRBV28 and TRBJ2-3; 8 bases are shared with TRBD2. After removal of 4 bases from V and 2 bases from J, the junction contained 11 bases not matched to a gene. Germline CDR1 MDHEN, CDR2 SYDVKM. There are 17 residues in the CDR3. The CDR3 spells CASSSGTRGRYTDTQYF. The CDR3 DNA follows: TGTGCCAGCAGTTCCGGCACCCGCGGGAGGTACACAGATACGCAGTATTTT.

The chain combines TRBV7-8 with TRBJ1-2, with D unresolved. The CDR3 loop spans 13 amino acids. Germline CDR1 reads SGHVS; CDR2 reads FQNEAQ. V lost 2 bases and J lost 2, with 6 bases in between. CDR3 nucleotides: TGTGCCAGCAGCTTATTACAGAACTATGGCTACACCTTC. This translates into CASSLLQNYGYTF.

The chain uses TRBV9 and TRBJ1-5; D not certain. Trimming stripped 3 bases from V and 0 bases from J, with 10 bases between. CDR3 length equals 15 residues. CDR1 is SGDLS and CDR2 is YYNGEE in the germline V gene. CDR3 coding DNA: TGTGCCAGCAGCGCCTCCAGCCATAGCAATCAGCCCCAGCATTTT. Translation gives CASSASSHSNQPQHF.

CDR3 nucleotides: TGCGCCAGCCCTTCGAAGGACAGGGGGCTCAACGGGGAGCTGTTTTTT. Encoded protein: CASPSKDRGLNGELFF. This chain joins TRBV10-1 and TRBJ2-2; 11 bases line up with TRBD1. The CDR3 has 16 amino acids. Per germline, CDR1 WNHNN and CDR2 SYGVQD (reference sequence). The J segment lost 7 bases and the V segment lost 8 bases, leaving 12 bases of the junction unmatched.

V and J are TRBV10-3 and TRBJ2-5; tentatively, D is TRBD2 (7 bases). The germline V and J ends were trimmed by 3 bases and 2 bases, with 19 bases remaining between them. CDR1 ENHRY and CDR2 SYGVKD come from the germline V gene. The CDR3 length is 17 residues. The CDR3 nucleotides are TGTGCCATCAGTGATATGGGGGCTAGCGGTACTCAAGAGACCCAGTACTTC. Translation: CAISDMGASGTQETQYF.

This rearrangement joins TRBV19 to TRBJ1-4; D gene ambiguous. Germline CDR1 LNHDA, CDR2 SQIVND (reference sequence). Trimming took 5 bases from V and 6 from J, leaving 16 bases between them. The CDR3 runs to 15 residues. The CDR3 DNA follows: TGTGCCAGTAGTTCCCCGGGATCAGGAGATGAAAAACTGTTTTTT. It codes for CASSSPGSGDEKLFF.

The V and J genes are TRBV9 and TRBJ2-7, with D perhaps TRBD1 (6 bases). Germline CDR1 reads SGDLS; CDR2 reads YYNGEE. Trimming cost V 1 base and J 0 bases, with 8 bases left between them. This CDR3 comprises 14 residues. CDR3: CASSVQGSSYEQYF. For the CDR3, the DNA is TGTGCCAGCAGCGTACAGGGGAGCTCCTACGAGCAGTACTTC.

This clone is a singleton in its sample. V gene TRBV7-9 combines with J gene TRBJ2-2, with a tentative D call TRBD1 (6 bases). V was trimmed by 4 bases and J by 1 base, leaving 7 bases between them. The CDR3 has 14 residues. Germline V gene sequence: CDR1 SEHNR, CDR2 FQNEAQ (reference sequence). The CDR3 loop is CASSSTGNTGELFF. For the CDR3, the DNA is TGTGCCAGCAGCTCGACAGGGAACACCGGGGAGCTGTTTTTT.

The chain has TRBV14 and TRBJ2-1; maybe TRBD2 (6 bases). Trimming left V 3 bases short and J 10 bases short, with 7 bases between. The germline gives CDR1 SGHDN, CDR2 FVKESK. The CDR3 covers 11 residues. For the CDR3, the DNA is TGTGCCAGCAGCCACAGCGGGGAGCAGTTCTTC. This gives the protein CASSHSGEQFF.

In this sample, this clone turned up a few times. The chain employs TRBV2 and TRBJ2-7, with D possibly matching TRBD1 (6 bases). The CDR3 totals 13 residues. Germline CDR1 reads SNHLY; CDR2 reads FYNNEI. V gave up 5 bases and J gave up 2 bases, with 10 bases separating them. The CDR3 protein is CASSTGSAYEQYF. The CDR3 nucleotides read TGTGCCAGCAGTACAGGGTCGGCCTACGAGCAGTACTTC.

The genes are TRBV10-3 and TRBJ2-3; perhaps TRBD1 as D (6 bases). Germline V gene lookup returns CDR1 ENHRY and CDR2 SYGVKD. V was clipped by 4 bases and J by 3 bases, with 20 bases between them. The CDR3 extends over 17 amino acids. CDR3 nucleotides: TGTGCCATCAGTGTGGATCCGTGGAGCCAGGGGACAGATACGCAGTATTTT. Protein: CAISVDPWSQGTDTQYF.

CDR3 sequence: CASSPTWGAQKVHNEQFF. Here the CDR3 DNA reads TGCGCCAGCAGCCCCACATGGGGCGCCCAGAAGGTCCACAATGAGCAGTTCTTC. The chain carries TRBV5-1 and TRBJ2-1, with a possible D match to TRBD1 (5 bases). The CDR3 runs 18 residues. Germline CDR1 and CDR2: SGHRS and YFSETQ. The V end lost 4 bases, the J end lost 5 bases, and 25 bases lay between the germline ends.

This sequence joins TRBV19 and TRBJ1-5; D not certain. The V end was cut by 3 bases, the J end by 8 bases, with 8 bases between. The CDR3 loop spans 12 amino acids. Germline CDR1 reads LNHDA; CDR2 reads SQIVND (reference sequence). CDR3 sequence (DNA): TGTGCCAGTAGTATGGGTCCCGAGCCCCAGCATTTT. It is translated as CASSMGPEPQHF.

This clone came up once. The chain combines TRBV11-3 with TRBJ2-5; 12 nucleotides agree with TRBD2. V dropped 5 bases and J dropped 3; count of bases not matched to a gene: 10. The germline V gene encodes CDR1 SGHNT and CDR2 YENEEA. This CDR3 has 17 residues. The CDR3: CASSDTSGGILKETQYF. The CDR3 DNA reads TGTGCCAGCAGCGATACTAGCGGGGGGATCCTTAAAGAGACCCAGTACTTC.

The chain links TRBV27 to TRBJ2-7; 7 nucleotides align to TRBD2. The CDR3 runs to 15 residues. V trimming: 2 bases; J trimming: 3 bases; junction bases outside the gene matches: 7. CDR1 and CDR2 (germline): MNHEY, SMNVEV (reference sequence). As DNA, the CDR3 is TGTGCCAGCAGTTTAGGGGGGAGGGCCGACTACGAGCAGTACTTC. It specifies CASSLGGRADYEQYF.

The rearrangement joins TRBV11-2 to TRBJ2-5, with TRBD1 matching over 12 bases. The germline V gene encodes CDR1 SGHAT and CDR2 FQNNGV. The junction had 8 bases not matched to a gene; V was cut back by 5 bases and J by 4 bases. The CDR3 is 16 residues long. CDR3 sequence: CASSQRDRGRGETQYF. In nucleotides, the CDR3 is TGTGCCAGCAGCCAACGGGACAGGGGGCGCGGAGAGACCCAGTACTTC.

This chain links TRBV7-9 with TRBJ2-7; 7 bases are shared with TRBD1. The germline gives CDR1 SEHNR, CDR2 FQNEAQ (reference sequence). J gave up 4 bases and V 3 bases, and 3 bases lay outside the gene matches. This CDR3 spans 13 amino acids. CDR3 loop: CASSFEGAYEQYF. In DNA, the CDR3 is TGTGCCAGCAGCTTTGAGGGGGCTTACGAGCAGTACTTC.

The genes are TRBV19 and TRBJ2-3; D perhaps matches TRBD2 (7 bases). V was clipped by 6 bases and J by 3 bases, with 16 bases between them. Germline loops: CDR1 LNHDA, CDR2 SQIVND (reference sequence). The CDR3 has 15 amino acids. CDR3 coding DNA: TGTGCCAGTAGCACAGGGCGGGAGTTGACAGATACGCAGTATTTT. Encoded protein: CASSTGRELTDTQYF. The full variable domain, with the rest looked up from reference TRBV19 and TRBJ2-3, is DGGITQSPKYLFRKEGQNVTLSCEQNLNHDAMYWYRQDPGQGLRLIYYSQIVNDFQKGDIAEGYSVSREKKESFPLTVTSAQKNPTAFYLCASSTGRELTDTQYFGPGTRLTVL.

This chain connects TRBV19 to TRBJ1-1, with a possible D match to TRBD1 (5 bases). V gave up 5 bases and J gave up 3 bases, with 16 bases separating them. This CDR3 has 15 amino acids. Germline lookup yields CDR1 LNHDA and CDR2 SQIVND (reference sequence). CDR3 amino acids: CASSLRTWGDTEAFF. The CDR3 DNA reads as TGTGCCAGTAGTCTACGAACATGGGGGGACACTGAAGCTTTCTTT.